A single sample gave rise to the 25 T cell receptor beta chains below, sequenced in a study of T cell repertoires in cytomegalovirus infection. MiXCR was run by TCRdb on the reads, yielding one entry per CDR3 protein. The sample lists approximately 140,000 distinct CDR3 sequences, almost 9% occurring once. Sequencing was done on a sample of PBMCs. The receptors were gathered from a human donor in good health (CMV status not recorded). Some clones in this sample may be carry-over from other donors' samples.

The chain recombines TRBV4-1 with TRBJ1-4; TRBD1 might be the D (6 bases). This CDR3 is 16 amino acids long. Germline V gives CDR1 MGHRA, CDR2 YSYEKL. V was clipped by 0 bases and J by 1 base, with 9 bases between them. In DNA form, the CDR3 reads TGCGCCAGCAGCCAAGAGAAGGGGGGAACTAATGAAAAACTGTTTTTT. Protein sequence: CASSQEKGGTNEKLFF.

This clonotype showed up many times. The CDR3, as DNA: TGTGCCAGCAGCTTAGACCCTACCTACAATGAGCAGTTCTTC. This encodes CASSLDPTYNEQFF. This chain uses TRBV7-2 with TRBJ2-1; D remains unclear. With 1 base removed from V and 2 bases from J, the gap between germline ends came to 6 bases. Looked up from germline, CDR1 is SGHTA and CDR2 is FQGNSA. There are 14 residues in the CDR3.

This clonotype was recorded a few times. This chain uses TRBV5-6 with TRBJ2-7, with 7 bases identical to TRBD2. CDR3 length equals 15 residues. Germline CDR1 and CDR2: SGHDT and YYEEEE. V was clipped by 4 bases and J by 4 bases; unmatched bases: 11. The CDR3 region is CASSPVPGGIYEQYF. The CDR3 coding sequence is TGTGCCAGCAGCCCAGTTCCCGGGGGGATTTACGAGCAGTACTTC.

This clonotype was recorded many times. CDR3 in amino acids: CASSQERGRWTEAFF. The CDR3 DNA follows: TGTGCCAGCAGCCAAGAGAGGGGGCGATGGACTGAAGCTTTCTTT. The chain has TRBV14 and TRBJ1-1, with TRBD1 identical over 7 bases. This CDR3 is built from 15 residues. The germline CDR1 and CDR2 sequences are SGHDN and FVKESK. V lost 0 bases, J lost 5 bases, and 6 bases stayed unmatched.

This clonotype was seen at least ten times. The chain links TRBV15 to TRBJ2-7; TRBD2 matches at 8 bases. The CDR3 totals 16 residues. Germline V gene data show CDR1 as LNHNV and CDR2 as YYDKDF (reference sequence). With V trimmed by 0 bases and J by 3 bases, 7 bases remained unmatched. The CDR3 sequence is CATSRDRVSGNYEQYF. CDR3 nucleotides: TGTGCCACCAGCAGAGACAGGGTTAGCGGGAACTACGAGCAGTACTTC.

J is TRBJ2-5 and V is TRBV5-1; the D gene is possibly TRBD2 (6 bases). There are 15 residues in the CDR3. From germline, CDR1 is SGHRS and CDR2 YFSETQ. V gave up 2 bases and J gave up 1 base, with 12 bases separating them. The CDR3 is CASSFLAPTQETQYF. In DNA form, the CDR3 reads TGCGCCAGCAGCTTTCTAGCGCCTACCCAAGAGACCCAGTACTTC.

The chain links TRBV4-1 to TRBJ1-1, with a weak D call TRBD1 (6 bases). Germline V gene lookup returns CDR1 MGHRA and CDR2 YSYEKL. The germline V and J ends were trimmed by 3 bases and 2 bases, with 13 bases remaining between them. The CDR3 totals 15 residues. The CDR3 DNA follows: TGCGCCAGCAGCCAGCGGACAGCCTTAAACACTGAAGCTTTCTTT. Translated, it gives CASSQRTALNTEAFF.

V gene TRBV29-1 combines with J gene TRBJ2-3, with 13 bases identical to TRBD2. The CDR3 contains 13 residues. The V segment lost 5 bases and the J segment 5 bases; nucleotides outside the gene matches: 1. CDR1 is SQVTM, CDR2 ANQGSEA, per germline. The CDR3 DNA follows: TGCAGCGTTCGGACTAGCGGGGGAGATACGCAGTATTTT. It yields the protein CSVRTSGGDTQYF.

This clonotype was detected many times. The rearrangement links TRBV7-8 to TRBJ1-1; D may be TRBD1 (5 bases). This CDR3 region has 15 residues. The germline CDR1 and CDR2 sequences are SGHVS and FQNEAQ. V was shortened by 1 base and J by 1 base, with 10 bases between the two germline ends. The CDR3 nucleotides read TGTGCCAGCAGCTTAGTATCGCAGGGGAACACTGAAGCTTTCTTT. Protein product: CASSLVSQGNTEAFF.

The V gene is TRBV20-1, the J gene TRBJ2-1, with 9 bases matching TRBD2. Germline assignment: CDR1 DFQATT and CDR2 SNEGSKA (reference sequence). The CDR3 runs to 15 residues. V lost 3 bases and J lost 10; bases outside the gene matches: 13. For the CDR3, the DNA is TGCAGTGCTAGTGCCAGCGGGGGGATTATTATCGAGCAGTTCTTC. This codes for CSASASGGIIIEQFF.

This clonotype has ten or more counts. This sequence joins TRBV2 and TRBJ2-3, with 16 bases lining up with TRBD2. In germline, CDR1 is SNHLY, CDR2 FYNNEI. V dropped 6 bases and J dropped 4; count of bases not matched to a gene: 10. This CDR3 is built from 18 residues. CDR3 nucleotide sequence: TGTGCCAGCAGCCTGGGACTAGCGGGGGGGCCTGTCCCAGATACGCAGTATTTT. Translating it yields CASSLGLAGGPVPDTQYF.

The gene calls are TRBV5-1 and TRBJ1-1; maybe TRBD1 (5 bases). Germline-derived CDR1 and CDR2 are SGHRS and YFSETQ. CDR3 length: 15 amino acids. V lost 4 bases to trimming and J lost 4 bases, with 17 bases between them. The CDR3 DNA is TGCGCCAGCAGCCCCATCCAGGGCTCGGGCACTGAAGCTTTCTTT. Its protein is CASSPIQGSGTEAFF.

This clonotype was picked up many times. V gene TRBV7-2 combines with J gene TRBJ1-1, with D unclear. The CDR3 runs to 11 residues. With 4 bases removed from V and 7 bases from J, the gap between germline ends came to 7 bases. CDR1 SGHTA and CDR2 FQGNSA come from the germline V gene. The CDR3 DNA reads TGTGCCAGCAGCTGGAAACGTGAAGCTTTCTTT. It codes for CASSWKREAFF.

Ten or more counts support this clonotype. The chain is built from TRBV20-1 and TRBJ1-5; no definite D call. This CDR3 has 12 residues. The V gene lost 6 bases and the J gene lost 6 bases, with 12 bases spanning the gap. From germline, CDR1 is DFQATT and CDR2 SNEGSKA (reference sequence). The CDR3 DNA reads as TGCAGTGCCGCTAAAGGGAGTCAGCCCCAGCATTTT. Residues: CSAAKGSQPQHF.

The sample holds many counts of this clonotype. CDR3 residues: CSSSGGYTF. CDR3 in DNA: TGCAGCTCGAGCGGTGGCTACACCTTC. V and J are TRBV29-1 and TRBJ1-2; D not certain. The CDR3 spans 9 residues. Germline V gene sequence: CDR1 SQVTM, CDR2 ANQGSEA. V lost 8 bases to trimming and J lost 7 bases, with 8 bases between them. Together with reference TRBV29-1 and TRBJ1-2, the CDR3 gives the full variable domain: SAVISQKPSRDICQRGTSLTIQCQVDSQVTMMFWYRQQPGQSLTLIATANQGSEATYESGFVIDKFPISRPNLTFSTLTVSNMSPEDSSIYLCSSSGGYTFGSGTRLTVV.

This clonotype came up many times. The V gene is TRBV19, the J gene TRBJ1-5; perhaps TRBD1 as D (6 bases). V was clipped by 2 bases and J by 3 bases, with 14 bases between them. CDR3 size: 16 residues. Germline assignment: CDR1 LNHDA and CDR2 SQIVND (reference sequence). CDR3 sequence: CASSIKDRGNNQPQHF. The CDR3 DNA reads TGTGCCAGTAGTATAAAAGATAGGGGGAACAATCAGCCCCAGCATTTT.

This clonotype was counted ten times or more. J is TRBJ1-1 and V is TRBV23-1, with D unresolved. TRBV23-1 has ORF status, its function being uncertain. The CDR3 loop spans 11 amino acids. Trimming stripped 4 bases from V and 4 bases from J, with 4 bases between. The CDR3 DNA sequence: TGCGCCAGCAGTCGGGTCACTGAAGCTTTCTTT. Protein sequence: CASSRVTEAFF.

This clonotype was seen at least ten times. This chain connects TRBV6-6 to TRBJ1-2; D is uncertain. Between the trimmed V and J ends, which lost 0 bases and 2 bases, there was a span of 7 bases. Germline V gene lookup returns CDR1 MNHNY and CDR2 SVGAGI (reference sequence). The CDR3 consists of 14 residues. The CDR3 loop is CASSYSGRNYGYTF. In nucleotides, the CDR3 is TGTGCCAGCAGTTACTCGGGTCGGAACTATGGCTACACCTTC.

This clonotype has at least ten counts. This sequence joins TRBV7-2 and TRBJ2-5, with D possibly called TRBD1 or TRBD2 (6 bases each). Germline V CDR1 and CDR2: SGHTA, FQGNSA. V gave up 4 bases and J gave up 0 bases, with 15 bases separating them. The length of the CDR3 is 16 residues. The CDR3 sequence: CASSSFIGGYQETQYF. CDR3 nucleotide sequence: TGTGCCAGCAGCTCCTTCATCGGGGGCTACCAAGAGACCCAGTACTTC.

In its sample, this clonotype was seen many times. The genes are TRBV5-1 and TRBJ2-3; possible D gene TRBD1, 6 bases. Germline V gene lookup returns CDR1 SGHRS and CDR2 YFSETQ. Trimming left V 0 bases short and J 3 bases short, with 11 bases between. The CDR3 is 15 residues long. CDR3 sequence reads: CASSLGQDKTDTQYF. The CDR3 DNA is TGCGCCAGCAGCTTGGGACAGGATAAGACAGATACGCAGTATTTT.

This clonotype was recorded many times. The J gene is TRBJ2-2, the V gene TRBV11-2; TRBD1 matches 9 bases. Unmatched junction bases numbered 8, after V lost 3 bases and J lost 6 bases. The CDR3 contains 16 residues. Germline CDR1 is SGHAT and CDR2 is FQNNGV. CDR3 protein: CASSFGTHRGPGELFF. CDR3 DNA sequence: TGTGCCAGCAGCTTCGGAACACACAGGGGGCCCGGGGAGCTGTTTTTT.

This clonotype was counted many times. V and J are TRBV12-3 or TRBV12-4 and TRBJ2-7, with 8 positions matching TRBD2. This CDR3 spans 16 amino acids. Trimming took 7 bases from V and 6 from J; bases not matched to a gene: 17. The chain's CDR3 is CASILNSGHRGGEQYF. The DNA of the CDR3 is TGTGCCAGCATTCTTAATTCGGGGCACCGGGGGGGCGAGCAGTACTTC.

This clonotype was seen at least ten times. This chain uses TRBV19 with TRBJ1-1, with 7 bases identical to TRBD1. V dropped 6 bases and J dropped 3; count of bases not matched to a gene: 4. Germline assignment: CDR1 LNHDA and CDR2 SQIVND (reference sequence). The CDR3 consists of 13 residues. CDR3: CASSRGTDTEAFF. DNA for the CDR3: TGTGCCAGTAGCCGAGGGACAGACACTGAAGCTTTCTTT.

This clonotype was found a few times. This chain joins TRBV5-1 and TRBJ2-2; D not certain. CDR3 size: 12 residues. Germline assignment: CDR1 SGHRS and CDR2 YFSETQ. Trimming stripped 4 bases from V and 7 bases from J, with 8 bases between. CDR3 sequence reads: CASSPTFGELFF. The CDR3 nucleotides are TGCGCCAGCAGCCCGACTTTCGGGGAGCTGTTTTTT.

At least ten counts were recorded for this clonotype. The chain is built from TRBV28 and TRBJ2-3, with TRBD1 as a possible D gene (6 bases). This CDR3 is 16 amino acids long. The V end was cut by 4 bases, the J end by 5 bases, with 19 bases between. Germline CDR1 and CDR2: MDHEN and SYDVKM. The CDR3 coding sequence is TGTGCCAGCAGTTCCAGCAGTGGGGGCTGGGGAGATACGCAGTATTTT. It codes for CASSSSSGGWGDTQYF. Together with reference TRBV28 and TRBJ2-3, the CDR3 gives the full variable domain: DVKVTQSSRYLVKRTGEKVFLECVQDMDHENMFWYRQDPGLGLRLIYFSYDVKMKEKGDIPEGYSVSREKKERFSLILESASTNQTSMYLCASSSSSGGWGDTQYFGPGTRLTVL.